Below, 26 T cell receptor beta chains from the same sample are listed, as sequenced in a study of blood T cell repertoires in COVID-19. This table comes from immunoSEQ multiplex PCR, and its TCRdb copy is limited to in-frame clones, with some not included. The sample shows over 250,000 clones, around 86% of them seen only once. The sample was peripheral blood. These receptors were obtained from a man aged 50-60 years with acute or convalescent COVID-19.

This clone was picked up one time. DNA of the CDR3: TGTGCCAGCAGTCACGGACAGGGCGACACCGGGGAGCTGTTTTTT. Translating gives CASSHGQGDTGELFF. V usage is TRBV6-5 and J usage is TRBJ2-2, with 8 bases that match TRBD1. With V trimmed by 5 bases and J by 3 bases, 5 bases remained unmatched. From germline, CDR1 is MNHEY and CDR2 SVGAGI. The CDR3 covers 15 residues.

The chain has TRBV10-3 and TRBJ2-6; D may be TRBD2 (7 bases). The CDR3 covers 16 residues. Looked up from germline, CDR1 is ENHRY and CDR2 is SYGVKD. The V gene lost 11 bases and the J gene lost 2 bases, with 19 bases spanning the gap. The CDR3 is CASGEGEVAGANVLTF. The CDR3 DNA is TGTGCCTCCGGGGAGGGGGAAGTAGCTGGGGCCAACGTCCTGACTTTC.

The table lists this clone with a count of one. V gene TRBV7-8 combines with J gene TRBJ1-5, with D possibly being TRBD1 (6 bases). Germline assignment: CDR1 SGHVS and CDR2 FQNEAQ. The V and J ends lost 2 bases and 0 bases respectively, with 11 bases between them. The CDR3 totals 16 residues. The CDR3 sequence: CASSLYRDDSNQPQHF. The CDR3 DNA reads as TGTGCCAGCAGCTTATACAGGGATGATAGCAATCAGCCCCAGCATTTT.

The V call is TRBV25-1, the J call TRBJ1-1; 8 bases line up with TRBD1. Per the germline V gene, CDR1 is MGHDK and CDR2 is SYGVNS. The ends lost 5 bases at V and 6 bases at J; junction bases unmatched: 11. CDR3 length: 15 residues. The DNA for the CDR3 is TGTGCCAGCAGTCGAACAGGGGGGCCCTACGCTGAAGCTTTCTTT. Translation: CASSRTGGPYAEAFF.

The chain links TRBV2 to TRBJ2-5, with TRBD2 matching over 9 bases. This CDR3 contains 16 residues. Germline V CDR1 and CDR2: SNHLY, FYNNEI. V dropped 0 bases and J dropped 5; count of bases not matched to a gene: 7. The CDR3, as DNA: TGTGCCAGCAGTGAAGCGAGGCTAGCGGGGATTGAGACCCAGTACTTC. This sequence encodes CASSEARLAGIETQYF.

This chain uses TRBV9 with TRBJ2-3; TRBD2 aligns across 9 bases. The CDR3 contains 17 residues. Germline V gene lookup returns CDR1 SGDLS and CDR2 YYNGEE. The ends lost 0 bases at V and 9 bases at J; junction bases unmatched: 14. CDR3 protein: CASSVAIAGEIQVTQYF. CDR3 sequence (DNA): TGTGCCAGCAGCGTAGCAATAGCGGGGGAGATTCAGGTGACGCAGTATTTT.

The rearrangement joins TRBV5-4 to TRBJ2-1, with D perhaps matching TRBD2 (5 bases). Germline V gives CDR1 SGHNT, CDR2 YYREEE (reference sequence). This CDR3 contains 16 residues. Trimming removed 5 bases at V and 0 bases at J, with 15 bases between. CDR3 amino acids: CASSLDTGGSYNEQFF. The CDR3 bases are TGTGCCAGCAGTCTCGATACCGGAGGCTCCTACAATGAGCAGTTCTTC.

The CDR3 loop is CASSPPTGANSPLHF. Written as DNA, the CDR3 is TGTGCCAGCTCACCACCGACAGGAGCAAATTCACCCCTCCACTTT. The chain is built from TRBV18 and TRBJ1-6, with D possibly being TRBD1 (6 bases). The V and J ends lost 0 bases and 7 bases respectively, with 10 bases between them. Germline CDR1 and CDR2: KGHSH and LQKENI. CDR3 length: 15 residues.

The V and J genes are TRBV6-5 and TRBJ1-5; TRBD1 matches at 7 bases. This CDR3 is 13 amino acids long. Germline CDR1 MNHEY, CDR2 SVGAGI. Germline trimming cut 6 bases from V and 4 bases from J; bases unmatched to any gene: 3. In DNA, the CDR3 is TGTGCCAGCAGAGACAGGGAAAATCAGCCCCAGCATTTT. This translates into CASRDRENQPQHF.

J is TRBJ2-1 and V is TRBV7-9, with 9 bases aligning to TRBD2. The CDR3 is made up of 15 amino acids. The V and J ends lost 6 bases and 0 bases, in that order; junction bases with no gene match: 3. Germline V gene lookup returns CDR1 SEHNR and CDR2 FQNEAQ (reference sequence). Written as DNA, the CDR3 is TGTGCCAGCAGTCTAGCGGGGAGCTCCTACAATGAGCAGTTCTTC. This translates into CASSLAGSSYNEQFF.

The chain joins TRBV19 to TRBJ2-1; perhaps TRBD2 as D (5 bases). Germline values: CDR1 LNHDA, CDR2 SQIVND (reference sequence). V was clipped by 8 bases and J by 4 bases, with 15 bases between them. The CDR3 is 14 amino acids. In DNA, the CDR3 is TGTGCCAGTTCAGGACTCTCCCTTTACAATGAGCAGTTCTTC. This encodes CASSGLSLYNEQFF.

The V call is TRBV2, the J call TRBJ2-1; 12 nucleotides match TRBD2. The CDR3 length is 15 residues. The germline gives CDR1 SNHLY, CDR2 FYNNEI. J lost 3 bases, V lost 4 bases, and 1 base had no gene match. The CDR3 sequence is CASSASGGDYNEQFF. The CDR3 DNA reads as TGTGCCAGCAGTGCTAGCGGGGGGGACTACAATGAGCAGTTCTTC.

In nucleotides, the CDR3 is TGTGCCAGCAGCTTAACTAGCGGGGGGGTCGGTGAGCAGTTCTTC. This encodes CASSLTSGGVGEQFF. The chain employs TRBV11-2 and TRBJ2-1, with 13 bases identical to TRBD2. This CDR3 has 15 amino acids. Per germline, CDR1 SGHAT and CDR2 FQNNGV. V lost 2 bases to trimming and J lost 9 bases; unmatched junction nucleotides: 4.

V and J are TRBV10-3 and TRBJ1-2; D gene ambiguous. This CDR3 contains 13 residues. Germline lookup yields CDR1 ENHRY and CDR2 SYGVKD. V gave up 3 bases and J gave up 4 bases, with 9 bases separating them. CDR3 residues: CAISDGIAYGYTF. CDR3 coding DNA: TGTGCCATCAGTGACGGCATAGCCTATGGCTACACCTTC.

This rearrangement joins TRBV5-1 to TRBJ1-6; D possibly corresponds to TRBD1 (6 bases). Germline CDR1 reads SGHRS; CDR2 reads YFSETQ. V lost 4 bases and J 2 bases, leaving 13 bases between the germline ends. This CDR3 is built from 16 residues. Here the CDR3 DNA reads TGCGCCAGCAGCGTGGACAGTCTCCCCTATAATTCACCCCTCCACTTT. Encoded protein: CASSVDSLPYNSPLHF.

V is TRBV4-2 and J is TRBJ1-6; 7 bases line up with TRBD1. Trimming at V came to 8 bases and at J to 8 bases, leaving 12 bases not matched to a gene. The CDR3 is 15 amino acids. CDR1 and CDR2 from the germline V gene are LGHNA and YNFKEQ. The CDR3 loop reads CASHESTGSYSPLHF. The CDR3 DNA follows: TGTGCCAGCCATGAGTCGACAGGGAGCTATTCACCCCTCCACTTT.

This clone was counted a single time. The CDR3 bases are TGTGCCAGCAGCGTAAGGGACTATAAAGAGACCCAGTACTTC. It is translated as CASSVRDYKETQYF. This rearrangement joins TRBV9 to TRBJ2-5; the match to TRBD2 covers 7 bases. CDR1 is SGDLS and CDR2 is YYNGEE in the germline V gene. The CDR3 covers 14 residues. The V segment lost 1 base and the J segment 3 bases; nucleotides outside the gene matches: 3.

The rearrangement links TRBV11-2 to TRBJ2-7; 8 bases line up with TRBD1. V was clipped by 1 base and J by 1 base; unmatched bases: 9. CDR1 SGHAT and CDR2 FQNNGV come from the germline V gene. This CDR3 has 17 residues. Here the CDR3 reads CASSLGTGTFGSYEQYF. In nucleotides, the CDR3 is TGTGCCAGCAGCTTAGGGACAGGGACCTTTGGTTCCTACGAGCAGTACTTC.

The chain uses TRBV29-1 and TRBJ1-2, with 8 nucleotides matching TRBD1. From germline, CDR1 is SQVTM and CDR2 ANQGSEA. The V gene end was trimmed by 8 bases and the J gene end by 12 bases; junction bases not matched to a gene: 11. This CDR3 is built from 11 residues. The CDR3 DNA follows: TGCAGCACTAAAGACGGACAGGGAGACACCTTC. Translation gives CSTKDGQGDTF.

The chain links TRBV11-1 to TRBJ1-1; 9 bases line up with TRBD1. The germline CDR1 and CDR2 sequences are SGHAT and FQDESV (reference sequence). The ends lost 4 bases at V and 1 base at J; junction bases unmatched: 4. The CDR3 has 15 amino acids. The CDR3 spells CASSSPGQGNTEAFF. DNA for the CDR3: TGTGCCAGCAGCTCGCCGGGACAGGGGAACACTGAAGCTTTCTTT.

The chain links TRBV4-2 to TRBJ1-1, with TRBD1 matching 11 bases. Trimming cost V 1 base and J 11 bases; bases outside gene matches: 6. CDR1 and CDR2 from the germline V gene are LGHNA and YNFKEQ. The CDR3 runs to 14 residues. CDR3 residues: CASSQAPGDRGAFF. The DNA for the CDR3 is TGTGCCAGCAGCCAAGCCCCTGGGGACAGGGGGGCTTTCTTT.

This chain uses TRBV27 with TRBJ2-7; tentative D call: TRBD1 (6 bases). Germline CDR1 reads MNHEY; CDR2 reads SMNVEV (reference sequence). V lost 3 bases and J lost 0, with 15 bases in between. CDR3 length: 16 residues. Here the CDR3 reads CASSFPGQTDSYEQYF. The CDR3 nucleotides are TGTGCCAGCAGTTTCCCTGGACAGACTGACTCCTACGAGCAGTACTTC.

The CDR3 DNA follows: TGTGCCAGCAGCCTCGGACAGGGAGTTACCGGGGAGCTGTTTTTT. It codes for CASSLGQGVTGELFF. The chain joins TRBV9 to TRBJ2-2; 8 bases map to TRBD1. Germline V gene lookup returns CDR1 SGDLS and CDR2 YYNGEE. The CDR3 runs to 15 residues. V lost 4 bases, J lost 5 bases, and 7 bases stayed unmatched.

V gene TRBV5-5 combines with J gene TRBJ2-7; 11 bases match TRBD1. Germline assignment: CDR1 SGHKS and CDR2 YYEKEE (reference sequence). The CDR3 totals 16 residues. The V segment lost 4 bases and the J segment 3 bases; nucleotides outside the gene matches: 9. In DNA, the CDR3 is TGTGCCAGCAGCATATACTCCGGGACAGGGGGCTACGAGCAGTACTTC. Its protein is CASSIYSGTGGYEQYF.

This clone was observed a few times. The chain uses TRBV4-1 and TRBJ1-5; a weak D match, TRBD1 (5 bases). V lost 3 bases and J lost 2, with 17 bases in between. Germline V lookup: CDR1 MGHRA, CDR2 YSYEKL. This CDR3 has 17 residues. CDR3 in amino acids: CASSHLEGGAGNQPQHF. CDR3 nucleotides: TGCGCCAGCAGCCACCTGGAGGGAGGGGCCGGCAATCAGCCCCAGCATTTT.

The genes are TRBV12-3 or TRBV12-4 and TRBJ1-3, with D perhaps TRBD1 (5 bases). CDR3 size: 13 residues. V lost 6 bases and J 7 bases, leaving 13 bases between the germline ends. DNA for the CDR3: TGTGCCAGCAGCCTGACCCAGGGTAACACCATATATTTT. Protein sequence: CASSLTQGNTIYF.